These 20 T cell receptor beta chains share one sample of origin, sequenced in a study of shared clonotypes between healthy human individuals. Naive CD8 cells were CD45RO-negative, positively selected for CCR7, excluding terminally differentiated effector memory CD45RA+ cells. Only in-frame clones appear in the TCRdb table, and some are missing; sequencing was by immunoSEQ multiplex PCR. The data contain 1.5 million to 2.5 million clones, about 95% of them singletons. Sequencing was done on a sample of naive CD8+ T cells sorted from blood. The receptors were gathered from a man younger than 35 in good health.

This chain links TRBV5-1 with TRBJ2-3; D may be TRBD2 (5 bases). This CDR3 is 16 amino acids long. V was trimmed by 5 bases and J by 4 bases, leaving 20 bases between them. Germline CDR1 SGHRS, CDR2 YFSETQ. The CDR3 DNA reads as TGCGCCAGCAGAAGAGACGCGGGCTCCTCCCCAGATACGCAGTATTTT. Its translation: CASRRDAGSSPDTQYF.

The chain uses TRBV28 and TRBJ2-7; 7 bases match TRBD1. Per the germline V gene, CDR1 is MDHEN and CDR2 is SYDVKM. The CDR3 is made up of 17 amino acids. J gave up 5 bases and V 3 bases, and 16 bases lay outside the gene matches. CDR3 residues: CASSFRRRDRRLHEQYF. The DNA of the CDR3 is TGTGCCAGCAGTTTCAGACGCCGGGACAGAAGACTGCACGAGCAGTACTTC.

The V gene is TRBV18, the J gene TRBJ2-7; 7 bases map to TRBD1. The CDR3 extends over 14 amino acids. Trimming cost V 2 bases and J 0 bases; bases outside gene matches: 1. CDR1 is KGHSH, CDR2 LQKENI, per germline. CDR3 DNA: TGTGCCAGCTCACCAGGACAGGTCTCCTACGAGCAGTACTTC. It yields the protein CASSPGQVSYEQYF.

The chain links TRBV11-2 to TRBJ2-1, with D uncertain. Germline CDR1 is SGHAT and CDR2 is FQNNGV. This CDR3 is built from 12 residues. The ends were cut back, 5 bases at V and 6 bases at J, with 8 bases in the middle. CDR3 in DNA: TGTGCCAGCAGCCACCAAACCAATGAGCAGTTCTTC. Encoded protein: CASSHQTNEQFF.

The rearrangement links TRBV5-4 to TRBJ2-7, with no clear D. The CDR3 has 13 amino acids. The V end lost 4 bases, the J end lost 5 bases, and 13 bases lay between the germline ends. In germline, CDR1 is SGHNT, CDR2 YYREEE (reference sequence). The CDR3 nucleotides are TGTGCCAGCAGCCCGACCGCCGCGGACGAGCAGTACTTC. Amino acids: CASSPTAADEQYF.

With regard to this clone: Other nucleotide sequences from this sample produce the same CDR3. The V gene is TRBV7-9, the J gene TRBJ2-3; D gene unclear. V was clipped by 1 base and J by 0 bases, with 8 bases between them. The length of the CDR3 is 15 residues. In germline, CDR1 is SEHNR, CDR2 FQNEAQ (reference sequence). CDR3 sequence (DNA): TGTGCCAGCAGCTTAGGTGGCACTAGCACAGATACGCAGTATTTT. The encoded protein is CASSLGGTSTDTQYF.

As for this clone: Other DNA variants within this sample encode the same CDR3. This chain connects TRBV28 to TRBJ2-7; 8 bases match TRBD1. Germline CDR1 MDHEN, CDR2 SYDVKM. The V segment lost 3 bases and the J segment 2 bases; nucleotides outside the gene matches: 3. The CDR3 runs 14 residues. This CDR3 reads CASSFGQGPYEQYF. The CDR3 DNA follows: TGTGCCAGCAGTTTCGGACAGGGACCCTACGAGCAGTACTTC.

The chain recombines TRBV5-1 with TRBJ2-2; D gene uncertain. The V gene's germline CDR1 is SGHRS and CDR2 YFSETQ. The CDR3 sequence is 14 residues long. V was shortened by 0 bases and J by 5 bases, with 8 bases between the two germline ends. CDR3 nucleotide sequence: TGCGCCAGCAGCTTGGCCCCGATGACCGGGGAGCTGTTTTTT. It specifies CASSLAPMTGELFF.

The CDR3 DNA reads TGTGCCAGCAGCGCCTTAGAGACCCAGTACTTC. It translates to CASSALETQYF. The chain combines TRBV5-6 with TRBJ2-5; no clear D. CDR3 size: 11 residues. CDR1 and CDR2 from the germline V gene are SGHDT and YYEEEE. The V end was cut by 4 bases, the J end by 4 bases, with 5 bases between. The whole variable domain, remainder taken from reference TRBV5-6 and TRBJ2-5, is DAGVTQSPTHLIKTRGQQVTLRCSPKSGHDTVSWYQQALGQGPQFIFQYYEEEERQRGNFPDRFSGHQFPNYSSELNVNALLLGDSALYLCASSALETQYFGPGTRLLVL.

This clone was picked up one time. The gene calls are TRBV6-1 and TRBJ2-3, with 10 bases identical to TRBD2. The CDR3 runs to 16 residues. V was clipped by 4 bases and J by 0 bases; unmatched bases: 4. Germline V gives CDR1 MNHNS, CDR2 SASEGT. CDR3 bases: TGTGCCAGCAGTGTTTTAGCGGGGGGTAGCACAGATACGCAGTATTTT. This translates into CASSVLAGGSTDTQYF.

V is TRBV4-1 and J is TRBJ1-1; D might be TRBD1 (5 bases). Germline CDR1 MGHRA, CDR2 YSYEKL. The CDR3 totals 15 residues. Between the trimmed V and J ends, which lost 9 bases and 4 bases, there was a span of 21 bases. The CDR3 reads CASTDTPLGGTEAFF. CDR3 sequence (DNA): TGCGCCAGTACCGACACTCCTTTGGGGGGCACTGAAGCTTTCTTT.

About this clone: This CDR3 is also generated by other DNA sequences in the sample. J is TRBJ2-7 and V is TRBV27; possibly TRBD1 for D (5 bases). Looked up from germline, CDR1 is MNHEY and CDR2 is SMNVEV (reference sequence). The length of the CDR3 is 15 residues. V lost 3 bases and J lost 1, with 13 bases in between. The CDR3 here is CASSFSSAGSYEQYF. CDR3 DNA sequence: TGTGCCAGCAGTTTTAGTAGTGCAGGGTCCTACGAGCAGTACTTC.

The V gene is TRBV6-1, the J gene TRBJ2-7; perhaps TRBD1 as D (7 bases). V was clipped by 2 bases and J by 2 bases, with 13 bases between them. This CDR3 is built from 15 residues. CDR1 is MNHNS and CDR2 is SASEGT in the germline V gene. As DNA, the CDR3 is TGTGCCAGCAGTGAATGGGGGGACAGTCCCTACGAGCAGTACTTC. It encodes CASSEWGDSPYEQYF.

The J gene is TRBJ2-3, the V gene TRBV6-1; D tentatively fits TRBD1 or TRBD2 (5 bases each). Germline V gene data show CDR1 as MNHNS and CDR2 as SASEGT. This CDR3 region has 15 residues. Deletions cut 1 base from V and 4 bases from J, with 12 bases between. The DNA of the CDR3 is TGTGCCAGCAGTGAAGGGCAGGGAGTCGCAGATACGCAGTATTTT. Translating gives CASSEGQGVADTQYF.

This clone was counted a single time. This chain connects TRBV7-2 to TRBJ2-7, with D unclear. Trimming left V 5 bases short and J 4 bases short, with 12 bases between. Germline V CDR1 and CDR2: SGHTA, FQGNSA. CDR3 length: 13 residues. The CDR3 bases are TGTGCCAGCAGCCACGGGCTTGATTACGAGCAGTACTTC. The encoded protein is CASSHGLDYEQYF. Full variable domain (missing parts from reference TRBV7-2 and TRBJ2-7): GAGVSQSPSNKVTEKGKDVELRCDPISGHTALYWYRQSLGQGLEFLIYFQGNSAPDKSGLPSDRFSAERTGGSVSTLTIQRTQQEDSAVYLCASSHGLDYEQYFGPGTRLTVT.

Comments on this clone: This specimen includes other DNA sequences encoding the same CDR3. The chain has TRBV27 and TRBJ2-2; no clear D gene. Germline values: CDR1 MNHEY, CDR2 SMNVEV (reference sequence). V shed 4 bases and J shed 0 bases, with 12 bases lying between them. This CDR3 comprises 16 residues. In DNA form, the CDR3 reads TGTGCCAGCAGTTATATTGGGCGGTCGAACACCGGGGAGCTGTTTTTT. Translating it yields CASSYIGRSNTGELFF.

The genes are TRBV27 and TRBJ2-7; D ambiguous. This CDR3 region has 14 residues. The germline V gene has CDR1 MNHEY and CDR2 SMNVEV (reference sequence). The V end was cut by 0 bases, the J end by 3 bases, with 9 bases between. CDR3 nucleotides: TGTGCCAGCAGTTTATCCTCGACCTTCTACGAGCAGTACTTC. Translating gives CASSLSSTFYEQYF.

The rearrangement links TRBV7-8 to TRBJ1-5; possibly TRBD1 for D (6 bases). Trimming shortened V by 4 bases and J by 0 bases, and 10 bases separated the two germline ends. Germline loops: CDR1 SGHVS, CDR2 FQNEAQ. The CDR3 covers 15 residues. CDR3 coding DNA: TGTGCCAGCAGCTCTACAGGGTTTAGCAATCAGCCCCAGCATTTT. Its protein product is CASSSTGFSNQPQHF.

The CDR3 sequence is CASSQDEETGVNTEAFF. CDR3 nucleotides: TGTGCCAGCAGCCAAGATGAGGAGACAGGGGTGAACACTGAAGCTTTCTTT. This rearrangement joins TRBV4-2 to TRBJ1-1, with 8 positions matching TRBD1. V shed 0 bases and J 0 bases; nucleotides not matched to a gene: 6. Germline loops: CDR1 LGHNA, CDR2 YNFKEQ. The CDR3 covers 17 residues.

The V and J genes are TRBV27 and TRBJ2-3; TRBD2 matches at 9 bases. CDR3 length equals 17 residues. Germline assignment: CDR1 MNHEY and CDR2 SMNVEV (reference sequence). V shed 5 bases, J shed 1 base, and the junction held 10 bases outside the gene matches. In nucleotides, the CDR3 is TGTGCCAGCAGTCCCATAATAGCGGGAGAGGGCACAGATACGCAGTATTTT. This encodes CASSPIIAGEGTDTQYF.